This is a list of T cell receptor beta chains from one sample in a study of radiation and T cells in renal cell carcinoma. The method was immunoSEQ multiplex PCR; TCRdb's version includes in-frame clones alone and lacks a portion of them. The table has a few thousand clones, 65% to 80% seen once. Here the sequenced sample was tumor tissue, taken from a patient whose treatment was nephrectomy without radiotherapy. These receptors were obtained from a man in his fifties or sixties with renal cell carcinoma. Each CDR3 is given with its conserved first and last residue. Each record gives: V gene, J gene, D gene, clone size, CDR3 DNA, CDR3 protein. The D gene is left open where the match is weak. A row's size may be missing; if present it is once, few, many or a size class.

TRBV29-1,TRBJ1-1,-,-,TGCAGCGTGGAGAGTTCAGCTCAAGGAGCTTTCTTT,CSVESSAQGAFF
TRBV18,TRBJ2-2,-,-,TGTGCCAGCTCACCGGGCAGTACGAACACCGGGGAGCTGTTTTTT,CASSPGSTNTGELFF
TRBV27,TRBJ2-7,-,-,TGTGCCAGCAGTCTTTACAGGACAAACTCCTACGAGCAGTACTTC,CASSLYRTNSYEQYF
TRBV4-1,TRBJ2-7,TRBD1,-,TGCGCCAGCAGCCGGACGACAGGGGGCATCTACGAGCAGTACTTC,CASSRTTGGIYEQYF
TRBV19,TRBJ1-3,-,-,TGTGCCAGTACTCGGGACCTCTCTGGAAACACCATATATTTT,CASTRDLSGNTIYF
TRBV25-1,TRBJ2-5,-,-,TGTGCCAGCAGTCAAAATTCGAGGTTTTGGGAAGAGACCCAGTACTTC,CASSQNSRFWEETQYF
TRBV7-2,TRBJ2-6,-,-,TGTGCCAGCAGCTTTAATATGGGGGGAACTGGGGCCAACGTCCTGACTTTC,CASSFNMGGTGANVLTF
TRBV12-5,TRBJ1-5,TRBD1,few,TGTGCTAGTGGTTTGGTACCCGACGGACAGGGTAGAAGCAATCAGCCCCAGCATTTT,CASGLVPDGQGRSNQPQHF
TRBV5-1,TRBJ1-4,TRBD1,-,TGCGCCAGCAGCCCGGTTGGAGGGGGCTATGAAAAACTGTTTTTT,CASSPVGGGYEKLFF
TRBV6-1,TRBJ1-5,-,-,TGTGCCAGCACAGAAGAGAATAGCAATCAGCCCCAGCATTTT,CASTEENSNQPQHF
TRBV27,TRBJ2-7,-,-,TGTGCCAGCAGTTTAGGGCCGGGCTCCTACGAGCAGTACTTC,CASSLGPGSYEQYF
TRBV7-4,TRBJ1-1,TRBD1,-,TGTGCCAGCAGCAAAGGACAGGGGAACACTGAAGCTTTCTTT,CASSKGQGNTEAFF
TRBV30,TRBJ1-1,-,few,TGTGCCTGGACCCCAGGTAGGGTGACAGCTGAAGCTTTCTTT,CAWTPGRVTAEAFF
TRBV30,TRBJ2-1,-,-,TGTGCCTGGAGCGGACTGGACCGCTCCTACAATGAGCAGTTCTTC,CAWSGLDRSYNEQFF
TRBV11-1,TRBJ2-7,TRBD2,-,TGTGCCAGCAGCTCATTAGCGGGAGGCTACGAGCAGTACTTC,CASSSLAGGYEQYF
TRBV12-2,TRBJ1-3,-,-,TGTGCAAGTCGCTTAGCGAATACACAGGGCAACTCTGGAAACACCATATATTTT,CASRLANTQGNSGNTIYF
TRBV6-1,TRBJ2-1,TRBD2,-,TGTGCCAGCAGTGAACTAGCGGGGGGATACAATGAGCAGTTCTTC,CASSELAGGYNEQFF
TRBV6-5,TRBJ2-7,-,once,TGTGCCAGCAGTTACTCAAGCGTTGACAGCTCCTACGAGCAGTACTTC,CASSYSSVDSSYEQYF
TRBV2,TRBJ2-5,-,few,TGTGCCAGCAGGACGGAGCCTCAGGGAGACCAAGAGACCCAGTACTTC,CASRTEPQGDQETQYF
TRBV18,TRBJ2-5,TRBD1,-,TGTGCCAGCTCACCCGGACAGGGACTCCAAGAGACCCAGTACTTC,CASSPGQGLQETQYF
TRBV18,TRBJ2-5,-,-,TGTGCCAGCTCAGGGGCTGTCCAAGAGACCCAGTACTTC,CASSGAVQETQYF
TRBV4-1,TRBJ2-7,-,-,TGCGCCAGCAGCGAAAGAAGCGGTGCCTACGAGCAGTACTTC,CASSERSGAYEQYF
TRBV7-8,TRBJ1-5,-,-,TGTGCCAGCAGCTCCGGGACAAGCGGGACTCAGCCCCAGCATTTT,CASSSGTSGTQPQHF
TRBV7-9,TRBJ2-3,-,-,TGTGCCAGCAGCTTCTTGGGGAGATTGGCAGATACGCAGTATTTT,CASSFLGRLADTQYF
TRBV4-3,TRBJ1-4,-,-,TGCGCCAGCAGCCAAGACTCGGGAAGGGCCGAAAAACTGTTTTTT,CASSQDSGRAEKLFF